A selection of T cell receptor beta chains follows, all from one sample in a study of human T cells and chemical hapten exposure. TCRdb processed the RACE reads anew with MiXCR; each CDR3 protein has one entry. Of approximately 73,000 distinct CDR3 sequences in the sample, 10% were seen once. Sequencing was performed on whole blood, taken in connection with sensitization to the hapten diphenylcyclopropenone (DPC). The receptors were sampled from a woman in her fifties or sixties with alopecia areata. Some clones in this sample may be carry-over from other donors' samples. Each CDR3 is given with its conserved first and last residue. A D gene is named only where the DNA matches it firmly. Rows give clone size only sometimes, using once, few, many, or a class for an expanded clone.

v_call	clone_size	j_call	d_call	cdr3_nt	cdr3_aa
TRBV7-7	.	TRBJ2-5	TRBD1	TGTGCTAGCAGTTCGGGACAGCCCTGGGGGACCCAGTACTTC	CASSSGQPWGTQYF
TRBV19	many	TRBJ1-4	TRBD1	TGTGCCAGTAGTATGGGGGGGACAGCAACTAATGAAAAACTGTTTTTT	CASSMGGTATNEKLFF
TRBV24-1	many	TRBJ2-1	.	TGTGCCACAGAAGGGGAGCTGACTGGCAATGAGCAGTTCTTC	CATEGELTGNEQFF
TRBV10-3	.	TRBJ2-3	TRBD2	TGTGCCTCTCGAGAGAGGGCAACGGGACTAGCGGGATATAGCACAGATACGCAGTATTTT	CASRERATGLAGYSTDTQYF
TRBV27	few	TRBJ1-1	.	TGTGCCAGCAGCCCTAGCCGGGGGCGCACTGAAGCTTTCTTT	CASSPSRGRTEAFF
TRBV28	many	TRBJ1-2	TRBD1	TGTGCCAGCAGACCAACAGGGGCAGGCGGCTACACCTTC	CASRPTGAGGYTF
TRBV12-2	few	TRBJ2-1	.	TGTGCAAGTCGTTCACCGGGACCGACTCACAATGAGCAGTTCTTC	CASRSPGPTHNEQFF
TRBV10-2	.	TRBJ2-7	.	TGCGCCAGCAGTGTATTGGGGGGAAGCTCCTACGAGCAGTACTTC	CASSVLGGSSYEQYF
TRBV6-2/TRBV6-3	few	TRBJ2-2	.	TGTGCCAGCACCCAGCAACGGCCCGGGACCCAGGGGCCCGGGGAGCTGTTTTTT	CASTQQRPGTQGPGELFF
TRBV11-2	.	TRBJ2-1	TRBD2	TGTGCCAGCAGCCTCGGGACTAGCGGGGGCTACTCCTACAATGAGCAGTTCTTC	CASSLGTSGGYSYNEQFF
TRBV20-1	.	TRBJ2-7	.	TGCAGTGCTCCGGGACTGTCCTACGAGCAGTACTTC	CSAPGLSYEQYF
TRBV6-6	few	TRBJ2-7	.	TGTGCCAGCAGTCCTAGACAACTTACCTACGAGCAGTACTTC	CASSPRQLTYEQYF
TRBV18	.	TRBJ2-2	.	TGTGCCAGCTCACCACAGGACACCTCCACCGGGGAGCTGTTTTTT	CASSPQDTSTGELFF
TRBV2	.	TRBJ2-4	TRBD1	TGTGCCAGCAGTTACGACAGGGCCCGGGGAAACATTCAGTACTTC	CASSYDRARGNIQYF
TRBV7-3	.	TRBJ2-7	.	TGTGCCAGCAGCTCATCTGGAACAGGCTCCTACGAGCAGTACTTC	CASSSSGTGSYEQYF
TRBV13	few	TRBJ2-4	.	TGTGCCAGCAGCCCGAGGGGCAGGCGGGACATTCAGTACTTC	CASSPRGRRDIQYF
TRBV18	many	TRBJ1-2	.	TGTGCCAGCTCTTTACGAACGGAACCTTATGGCTACACCTTC	CASSLRTEPYGYTF
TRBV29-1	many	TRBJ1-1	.	TGCAGCGTTAACCCAGGGATGGCCACTGAAGCTTTCTTT	CSVNPGMATEAFF
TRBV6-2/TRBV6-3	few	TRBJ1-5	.	TGTGCCAGCAGGTATACAGGGATGAGTAGCAATCAGCCCCAGCATTTT	CASRYTGMSSNQPQHF
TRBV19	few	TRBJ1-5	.	TGTGCCAGTAGGTCTCCGGGACAACTAGCCCCTGATAGCAATCAGCCCCAGCATTTT	CASRSPGQLAPDSNQPQHF
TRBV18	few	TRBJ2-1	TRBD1	TGTGCCAGCTCAGGGACAGGGTTTCAGGATGAGCAGTTCTTC	CASSGTGFQDEQFF
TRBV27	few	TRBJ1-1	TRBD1	TGTGCCAGCAGTCCCCGGACAGGGGGGACCACTGAAGCTTTCTTT	CASSPRTGGTTEAFF
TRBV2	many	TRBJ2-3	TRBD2	TGTGCCAGCAGAGCCTGGACTAGCTCCACAGATACGCAGTATTTT	CASRAWTSSTDTQYF
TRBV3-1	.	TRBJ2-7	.	TGTGCCAGCAGCCAAAGGAACGAGCAGTACTTC	CASSQRNEQYF
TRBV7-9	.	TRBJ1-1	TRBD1	TGTGCCAGCAGCCCAGGGACAGGGGGCAACCTGAACACTGAAGCTTTCTTT	CASSPGTGGNLNTEAFF
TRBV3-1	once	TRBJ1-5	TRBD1	TGTGCCAGCAGCCACAGGGGGGATCAGCCCCAGCATTTT	CASSHRGDQPQHF
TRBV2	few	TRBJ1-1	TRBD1	TGTGCCAGCAGTGAGGACAGGGTGTACACTGAAGCTTTCTTT	CASSEDRVYTEAFF
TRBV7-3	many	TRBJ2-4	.	TGTGCCAGCAGCTTGAGCGGAACCGCCAAAAACATTCAGTACTTC	CASSLSGTAKNIQYF
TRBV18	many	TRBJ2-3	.	TGTGCCAGCTCACCACGGGCCACAGATACGCAGTATTTT	CASSPRATDTQYF
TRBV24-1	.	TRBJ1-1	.	TGTGCCACCAGGAGACAGGTGAACACTGAAGCTTTCTTT	CATRRQVNTEAFF
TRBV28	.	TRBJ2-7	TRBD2	TGTGCCAGCAGTCCCGCGGGGGGTTTCGCGGAGCAGTACTTC	CASSPAGGFAEQYF
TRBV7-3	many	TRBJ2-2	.	TGTGCCAGCAGCCCCCGGGGCACCGGGGAGCTGTTTTTT	CASSPRGTGELFF
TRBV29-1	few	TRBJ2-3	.	TGCAGCGTTGAAGGGACGAGCGTTTCGGGACCCGGGGCCACAGATACGCAGTATTTT	CSVEGTSVSGPGATDTQYF
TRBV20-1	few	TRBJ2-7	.	TGCAGTGCTAGTTCGGGAGTACCAACCTACGAGCAGTACTTC	CSASSGVPTYEQYF
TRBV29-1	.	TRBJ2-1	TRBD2	TGCAGCGCTGACAAGGGGACTACCTACAATGAGCAGTTCTTC	CSADKGTTYNEQFF
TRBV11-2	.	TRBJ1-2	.	TGTGCCAGCAGCTTGACAGAACTCTATGGCTACACCTTC	CASSLTELYGYTF
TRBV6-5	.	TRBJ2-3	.	TGTGCCAGCAGTTCACCGGGACAAGGAGGCACGCAGTATTTT	CASSSPGQGGTQYF
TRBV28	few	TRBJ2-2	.	TGTGCCAGCAGCCGGGACGGCAACACCGGGGAGCTGTTTTTT	CASSRDGNTGELFF
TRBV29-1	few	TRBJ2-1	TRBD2	TGCAGCGTTGAAGCGTCTAGCGGAGGGAGGGAGCAGTTCTTC	CSVEASSGGREQFF
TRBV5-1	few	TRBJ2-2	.	TGCGCCAGCACAGGAAGCGGTCGGAGCACCGGGGAGCTGTTTTTT	CASTGSGRSTGELFF
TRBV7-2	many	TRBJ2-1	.	TGTGCCAGCAGCTTCTCAAGACCTAACAATGAGCAGTTCTTC	CASSFSRPNNEQFF
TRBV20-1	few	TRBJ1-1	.	TGCAGTGCTACCCATGGCGGGGTAATGAACACTGAAGCTTTCTTT	CSATHGGVMNTEAFF
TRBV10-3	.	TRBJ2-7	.	TGTGCCATCAGTGAGTCGACCCCCTACGAGCAGTACTTC	CAISESTPYEQYF
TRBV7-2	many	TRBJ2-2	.	TGTGCCAGCAGTTCGGGATTTAGGACCGGGGAGCTGTTTTTT	CASSSGFRTGELFF
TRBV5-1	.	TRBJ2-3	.	TGCGCCAGCAGCGAAGGGGGAGATACGCAGTATTTT	CASSEGGDTQYF
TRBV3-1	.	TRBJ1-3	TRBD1	TGTGCCAGCAGCCAAGCAGGGGGAATTGGAAACACCATATATTTT	CASSQAGGIGNTIYF
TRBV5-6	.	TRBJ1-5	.	TGTGCCAGCAGCTTTGGTGACCGGGGCCAGCATTTT	CASSFGDRGQHF
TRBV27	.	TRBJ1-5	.	TGTGCCAGCAGTTTATTGGGGACGGCAAATCAGCCCCAGCATTTT	CASSLLGTANQPQHF
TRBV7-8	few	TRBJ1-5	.	TGTGCCAGCAGCTTAGAAGGGGCGGTGAATCAGCCCCAGCATTTT	CASSLEGAVNQPQHF
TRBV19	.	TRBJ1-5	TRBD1	TGTGCCAGTAGTTTCTGGGACAGGGGTTTAAAACCCCAGCATTTT	CASSFWDRGLKPQHF